This T cell receptor (beta chain) was identified during a study of T cells in Graves' hyperthyroidism and ophthalmopathy. Overall study results and limits: Model output signaled ophthalmopathy a median approximately 6.2 months ahead of onset.

For ophthalmopathy patients, the Clinical Activity Score was at least 3 and the NOSPECS grade at least 4; duration was under 3 months. Isolation of PBMCs was performed on roughly 9 ml fresh peripheral blood. At least ten counts were recorded for this clonotype. Its antigen remains unknown. Amplification yielded TCR beta CDR3 regions, with RNA transcripts as the source. With the HTBI primer set, the TCR CDR3 went through a first round of RT-PCR. TCRdb processed the multiplex PCR reads anew with MiXCR; each CDR3 protein has one entry. The sample yields 600,000 or so distinct CDR3 sequences, about 14% seen once. The receptor was isolated from a woman aged 50 to 60 with Graves' ophthalmopathy. Sequencing was done on a sample of blood.

CDR3 nucleotide sequence: TGCAGTGCTAGAGGAGGACAGGGAAGAGGACAGCCCCAGCATTTT. It is translated as CSARGGQGRGQPQHF. The J gene is TRBJ1-5, the V gene TRBV20-1; 8 positions agree with TRBD1. Unmatched junction bases numbered 9, after V lost 1 base and J lost 7 bases. Germline loops: CDR1 DFQATT, CDR2 SNEGSKA (reference sequence). CDR3 size: 15 residues.